The 27 T cell receptor beta chains listed next were all sequenced from one sample in a study of blood T cells in healthy people across ages. The second PCR ran about 6 to 11 cycles with a sample-barcoded 5' primer and J-beta primers. From the 5' RACE reads, TCRdb called clonotypes with MiXCR, one entry per CDR3 protein. The sample carries more than 800,000 distinct CDR3 sequences, about 28% recorded once. Sequencing was carried out using blood. The receptors were gathered from a woman older than 75 in good health.

The V and J genes are TRBV3-1 and TRBJ2-5; tentatively, D is TRBD2 (7 bases). Germline CDR1 LGHDT, CDR2 YNNKEL (reference sequence). V lost 8 bases to trimming and J lost 5 bases, with 15 bases between them. This CDR3 spans 13 amino acids. CDR3 residues: CASGGGEWETQYF. CDR3 sequence (DNA): TGTGCCAGCGGAGGGGGGGAATGGGAGACCCAGTACTTC.

This clonotype was detected many times. This chain links TRBV24-1 with TRBJ1-5; D is unresolved. Per the germline V gene, CDR1 is KGHDR and CDR2 is SFDVKD. The CDR3 is 16 residues long. The V and J ends lost 6 bases and 2 bases respectively, with 16 bases between them. CDR3 residues: CATSQKNGDRNQPQHF. The CDR3 coding sequence is TGTGCCACCAGTCAAAAAAATGGAGATCGCAATCAGCCCCAGCATTTT.

The chain combines TRBV12-3 or TRBV12-4 with TRBJ2-1, with D hard to call. This CDR3 has 14 amino acids. V was cut by 2 bases and J by 6 bases, with 11 bases left in between. CDR3 sequence reads: CASSLRTQFNEQFF. CDR3 in DNA: TGTGCCAGCAGTTTACGGACGCAATTCAATGAGCAGTTCTTC.

This clonotype was seen a handful of times. This chain joins TRBV18 and TRBJ1-5; the match to TRBD1 covers 8 bases. The CDR3 covers 15 residues. The V segment lost 6 bases and the J segment 4 bases; nucleotides outside the gene matches: 8. Germline V lookup: CDR1 KGHSH, CDR2 LQKENI. CDR3 sequence reads: CASSRAGGLNQPQHF. The CDR3, as DNA: TGTGCCAGCTCCCGCGCAGGGGGCTTAAATCAGCCCCAGCATTTT.

This clonotype was observed a few times. V usage is TRBV2 and J usage is TRBJ2-5, with D possibly matching TRBD2 (5 bases). Germline CDR1 and CDR2: SNHLY and FYNNEI. There are 14 residues in the CDR3. Trimming shortened V by 6 bases and J by 2 bases, and 13 bases separated the two germline ends. CDR3 residues: CASRQPTRQETQYF. In nucleotides, the CDR3 is TGTGCCAGCAGGCAACCTACTAGACAAGAGACCCAGTACTTC.

At least ten counts were recorded for this clonotype. The V gene is TRBV3-1, the J gene TRBJ2-7, with 12 bases matching TRBD2. The J call is in doubt because the DNA end fits TRBJ2-5 better. Germline values: CDR1 LGHDT, CDR2 YNNKEL (reference sequence). The CDR3 has 13 amino acids. The CDR3 nucleotides are TGTGCCAGCGGTCTAGCGGGGGGGGAGACCCAGTACTTC. This codes for CASGLAGGETQYF.

In its sample, this clonotype was seen many times. This chain links TRBV5-1 with TRBJ2-3, with D possibly TRBD1 on 5 matching bases. The CDR3 loop spans 15 amino acids. CDR1 and CDR2 (germline): SGHRS, YFSETQ. The V and J ends lost 4 bases and 1 base respectively, with 13 bases between them. The CDR3 region has the DNA TGCGCCAGCAGCGTAGACAGTCCAGGCACAGATACGCAGTATTTT. Translating gives CASSVDSPGTDTQYF.

Details on this clonotype: A much larger clone sits a single nucleotide away, making a read error possible. The chain employs TRBV12-3 or TRBV12-4 and TRBJ2-3; no firm D call. This CDR3 spans 14 amino acids. V was shortened by 5 bases and J by 3 bases, with 12 bases between the two germline ends. CDR3 protein: CASSPQARTDTQYF. In DNA, the CDR3 is TGTGCCAGCAGTCCCCAGGCTAGAACAGATACGCAGTATTTT.

This clonotype was detected only a few times. This rearrangement joins TRBV6-5 to TRBJ1-6, with D possibly TRBD1 on 5 matching bases. Germline CDR1 reads MNHEY; CDR2 reads SVGAGI. CDR3 size: 19 residues. V gave up 0 bases and J gave up 0 bases, with 15 bases separating them. CDR3 in amino acids: CASSYSGGRKSSYNSPLHF. The CDR3 nucleotides read TGTGCCAGCAGTTACTCCGGGGGTCGTAAAAGCTCCTATAATTCACCCCTCCACTTT.

There are many counts of this clonotype. V is TRBV12-3 or TRBV12-4 and J is TRBJ2-3, with TRBD2 matching 13 bases. CDR3 length equals 16 residues. V trimming: 3 bases; J trimming: 7 bases; junction bases outside the gene matches: 7. CDR3: CASSLTSGGTQYTQYF. The CDR3 nucleotides are TGTGCCAGCAGTTTGACTAGCGGGGGGACACAGTATACGCAGTATTTT.

This clonotype was recorded at least ten times. This chain uses TRBV3-1 with TRBJ1-2; D is unresolved. Trimming removed 0 bases from V and 4 bases from J, with 9 bases in between. Germline values: CDR1 LGHDT, CDR2 YNNKEL (reference sequence). The CDR3 is 14 amino acids. The CDR3 sequence is CASSQDPQGYGYTF. The DNA for the CDR3 is TGTGCCAGCAGCCAAGATCCGCAAGGCTATGGCTACACCTTC.

This clonotype was picked up many times. The chain carries TRBV14 and TRBJ2-3; 8 positions agree with TRBD1. The CDR3 contains 15 residues. V was clipped by 4 bases and J by 0 bases; unmatched bases: 3. Germline V lookup: CDR1 SGHDN, CDR2 FVKESK. DNA of the CDR3: TGTGCCAGCAGCCGGGACAGGATCAGCACAGATACGCAGTATTTT. It codes for CASSRDRISTDTQYF.

This clonotype came up many times. The rearrangement uses TRBV6-6 and TRBJ1-2; D is perhaps TRBD1 (5 bases). The CDR3 contains 14 residues. Trimming shortened V by 5 bases and J by 8 bases, and 18 bases separated the two germline ends. CDR1 is MNHNY, CDR2 SVGAGI, per germline (reference sequence). The CDR3 protein is CASSPQAGFGGYTF. The CDR3 coding sequence is TGTGCCAGCAGTCCACAAGCAGGGTTTGGGGGCTACACCTTC.

This clonotype was detected only a few times. Since a much larger clone is just one base distant, this may be a read error. V gene TRBV6-5 combines with J gene TRBJ2-4; D might be TRBD1 (5 bases). The J call may be incorrect, as the DNA end agrees better with TRBJ2-7. CDR3 length: 12 amino acids. Germline V gene data show CDR1 as MNHEY and CDR2 as SVGAGI. Written as DNA, the CDR3 is TGTGCCAGCAGTTGCGACAGATCCGAGCAGTACTTC. This translates into CASSCDRSEQYF.

This clonotype has ten or more counts. CDR3 DNA sequence: TGTGCCAGCAGCCCCTACGCCCGCGGCTCCTACGAGCAGTACTTC. Encoded protein: CASSPYARGSYEQYF. This chain joins TRBV7-2 and TRBJ2-7; D call uncertain. The germline V gene encodes CDR1 SGHTA and CDR2 FQGNSA. Trimming removed 5 bases at V and 0 bases at J, with 14 bases between. The CDR3 loop spans 15 amino acids.

As to this clonotype: With a much larger clone just one base away, this may be a read error. The chain employs TRBV9 and TRBJ2-5, with a possible D match to TRBD2 (6 bases). CDR3 size: 15 residues. Trimming took 6 bases from V and 5 from J, leaving 20 bases between them. In germline, CDR1 is SGDLS, CDR2 YYNGEE. The DNA of the CDR3 is TGTGCCAGCATCACGGGAGAGTTTTCGAGGGAGACCCAGTACTTC. Residues: CASITGEFSRETQYF.

In regard to this clonotype: A read error is possible here, since a much larger clone lies one base away. This chain joins TRBV12-3 or TRBV12-4 and TRBJ2-7, with 7 bases lining up with TRBD1. The CDR3 loop spans 13 amino acids. The J segment lost 3 bases and the V segment lost 5 bases, leaving 4 bases of the junction unmatched. The CDR3 loop reads CASSRGGRYEQYF. The CDR3, as DNA: TGTGCCAGCAGTCGAGGGGGCCGCTACGAGCAGTACTTC.

This clonotype was observed at least ten times. One base away lies a much larger clone, so this may be a sequencing read error. The V call is TRBV7-2, the J call TRBJ2-1; D is perhaps TRBD2 (5 bases). Trimming cost V 6 bases and J 7 bases, with 16 bases left between them. This CDR3 contains 14 residues. CDR1 is SGHTA and CDR2 is FQGNSA in the germline V gene. The DNA of the CDR3 is TGTGCCAGCAGGCCGGAACTAGTGGATAATGAGCAGTTCTTC. Amino acids: CASRPELVDNEQFF.

This clonotype was seen ten or more times. This chain joins TRBV19 and TRBJ2-3; D possibly matches TRBD1 or TRBD2 (5 bases each). CDR1 and CDR2 from the germline V gene are LNHDA and SQIVND (reference sequence). Trimming shortened V by 1 base and J by 1 base, and 12 bases separated the two germline ends. The CDR3 has 16 residues. The CDR3 protein is CASSIAKTGRTDTQYF. CDR3 DNA sequence: TGTGCCAGTAGTATAGCGAAGACGGGGCGCACAGATACGCAGTATTTT.

V is TRBV20-1 and J is TRBJ1-1, with 8 bases that match TRBD1. Germline V gives CDR1 DFQATT, CDR2 SNEGSKA (reference sequence). The CDR3 spans 16 residues. Unmatched junction bases numbered 7, after V lost 0 bases and J lost 1 base. CDR3 sequence: CSARDHRQGRNTEAFF. CDR3 coding DNA: TGCAGTGCTAGAGACCACCGACAGGGGCGGAACACTGAAGCTTTCTTT.

This clonotype was recorded at least ten times. V and J are TRBV6-2 or TRBV6-3 and TRBJ2-7; 8 bases agree with TRBD1. Germline V CDR1 and CDR2: MNHEY, SVGEGT. The CDR3 spans 14 residues. After removal of 6 bases from V and 5 bases from J, the junction contained 9 bases not matched to a gene. The CDR3 reads CASSTRRQGNEQYF. CDR3 coding DNA: TGTGCCAGCAGCACCCGACGACAGGGGAACGAGCAGTACTTC.

In its sample, this clonotype was seen many times. The rearrangement links TRBV20-1 to TRBJ1-5, with a tentative D call TRBD1 (6 bases). The V end was cut by 3 bases, the J end by 14 bases, with 11 bases between. The germline V gene has CDR1 DFQATT and CDR2 SNEGSKA (reference sequence). The CDR3 covers 10 residues. This CDR3 reads CSASRGAEHF. CDR3 bases: TGCAGTGCTAGTCGGGGGGCCGAGCATTTT.

This clonotype was seen more than once but under ten times. The chain uses TRBV30 and TRBJ2-7; possibly TRBD1 for D (6 bases). Gene TRBJ2-5 matches the end of the DNA better, so the J call may be wrong. In germline, CDR1 is GTSNPN, CDR2 SVGIG (reference sequence). The CDR3 is 15 residues long. DNA for the CDR3: TGTGCCTGGAGTCTACAGGGCCTGGGTGGGGAGACCCAGTACTTC. It yields the protein CAWSLQGLGGETQYF.

The chain has TRBV28 and TRBJ1-2; TRBD1 matches at 10 bases. Germline V CDR1 and CDR2: MDHEN, SYDVKM. With 5 bases clipped from V and 5 bases from J, the junction kept 14 bases outside the gene matches. This CDR3 has 17 amino acids. CDR3 nucleotide sequence: TGTGCCAGCAGTCCATGGACAGGGGGTCCTTCGGGATATGGCTACACCTTC. Protein product: CASSPWTGGPSGYGYTF.

This clonotype was detected many times. The genes are TRBV6-4 and TRBJ2-3, with 11 bases identical to TRBD2. This CDR3 spans 16 amino acids. The junction had 9 bases not matched to a gene; V was cut back by 6 bases and J by 4 bases. Germline lookup yields CDR1 MRHNA and CDR2 SNTAGT. Here the CDR3 reads CASRDNRLAGSDTQYF. In DNA form, the CDR3 reads TGTGCCAGCAGGGATAACCGACTAGCGGGGTCAGATACGCAGTATTTT.

The chain employs TRBV30 and TRBJ2-3; 13 bases are a match to TRBD2. The germline V gene has CDR1 GTSNPN and CDR2 SVGIG (reference sequence). V dropped 2 bases and J dropped 5; count of bases not matched to a gene: 10. The CDR3 contains 17 residues. The CDR3 here is CAWSSTRTSGGGDTQYF. Written as DNA, the CDR3 is TGTGCCTGGAGTAGCACCCGGACTAGCGGGGGCGGAGATACGCAGTATTTT. The full variable domain, its missing parts supplied by reference TRBV30 and TRBJ2-3, is SQTIHQWPATLVQPVGSPLSLECTVEGTSNPNLYWYRQAAGRGLQLLFYSVGIGQISSEVPQNLSASRPQDRQFILSSKKLLLSDSGFYLCAWSSTRTSGGGDTQYFGPGTRLTVL.

Only a few counts were recorded for this clonotype. This could be a read error, since a much larger clone is one nucleotide away. The V and J genes are TRBV10-2 and TRBJ2-5, with unresolved D. This CDR3 is 14 amino acids long. Germline V gene sequence: CDR1 WSHSY, CDR2 SAAADI. The germline V and J ends were trimmed by 0 bases and 11 bases, with 16 bases remaining between them. The CDR3 protein is CASSESGLYNEQYF. The CDR3 bases are TGCGCCAGCAGTGAGTCGGGTCTGTACAATGAGCAGTACTTC.